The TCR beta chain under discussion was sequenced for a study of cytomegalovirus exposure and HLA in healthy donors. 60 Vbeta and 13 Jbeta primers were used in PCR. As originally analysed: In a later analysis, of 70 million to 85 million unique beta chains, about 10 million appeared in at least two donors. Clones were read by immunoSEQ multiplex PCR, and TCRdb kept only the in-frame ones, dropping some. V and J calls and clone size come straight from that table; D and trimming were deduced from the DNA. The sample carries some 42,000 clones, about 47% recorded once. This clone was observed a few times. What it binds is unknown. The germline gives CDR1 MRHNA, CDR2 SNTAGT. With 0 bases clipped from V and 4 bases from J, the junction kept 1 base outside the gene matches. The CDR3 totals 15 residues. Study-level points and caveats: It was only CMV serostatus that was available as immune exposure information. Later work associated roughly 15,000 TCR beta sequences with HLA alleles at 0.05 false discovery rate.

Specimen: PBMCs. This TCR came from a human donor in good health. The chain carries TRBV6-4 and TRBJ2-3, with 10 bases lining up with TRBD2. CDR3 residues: CASSDSSGGADTQYF. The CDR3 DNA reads TGTGCCAGCAGTGACTCGAGCGGGGGGGCAGATACGCAGTATTTT.